Listed below are T cell receptor beta chains from one sample, sequenced in a study of cytomegalovirus exposure and HLA in healthy donors. Only in-frame clones appear in the TCRdb table, and some are missing; sequencing was by immunoSEQ multiplex PCR. The sample has over 200,000 clones; 88% are singletons. Sequenced: PBMCs. These receptors came from a woman aged 18-30 years in good health and CMV-seronegative. Each CDR3 is given with its conserved first and last residue. D genes are given only for firm matches. The listing skips clone size in some rows; elsewhere it reads once, few, many or a size class.

J gene	V gene	clone size	D gene	CDR3 protein	CDR3 DNA
TRBJ2-5	TRBV11-3	NA	NA	CASSLDRDSLETQYF	TGTGCCAGCAGCTTAGATCGGGATAGCCTGGAGACCCAGTACTTC
TRBJ2-1	TRBV11-3	NA	TRBD1	CASSLDRGSHNEQFF	TGTGCCAGCAGCCTCGACAGGGGGAGTCACAATGAGCAGTTCTTC
TRBJ2-5	TRBV5-1	NA	TRBD2	CATITPITSGVQETQYF	TGCGCCACCATAACCCCCATCACTAGCGGGGTCCAAGAGACCCAGTACTTC
TRBJ2-1	TRBV6-1	NA	TRBD2	CASSDSGRVYNEQFF	TGTGCCAGCAGTGATTCCGGGAGGGTCTACAATGAGCAGTTCTTC
TRBJ2-3	TRBV6-1	NA	TRBD2	CASSSGRATDTQYF	TGTGCCAGCAGTAGCGGGAGGGCCACAGATACGCAGTATTTT
TRBJ1-2	TRBV30	NA	NA	CAWSVLGGGYTF	TGTGCCTGGAGTGTACTTGGGGGCGGCTACACCTTC
TRBJ1-5	TRBV27	NA	NA	CASSLRTVYSNQPQHF	TGTGCCAGCAGTTTAAGGACAGTATATAGCAATCAGCCCCAGCATTTT
TRBJ2-3	TRBV7-6	NA	TRBD2	CASSPGTSGSGADTQYF	TGTGCCAGCAGCCCCGGGACTAGCGGGAGCGGGGCAGATACGCAGTATTTT
TRBJ1-1	TRBV9	once	NA	CASSAYPRTEGIETWYTEAFF	TGTGCCAGCAGCGCGTACCCTAGGACAGAGGGTATAGAAACGTGGTACACTGAAGCTTTCTTT
TRBJ1-2	TRBV27	NA	NA	CASSFRWQGYGYTF	TGTGCCAGCAGTTTTCGGTGGCAGGGCTATGGCTACACCTTC
TRBJ2-5	TRBV2	once	NA	CASSDGLQETQYF	TGTGCCAGCAGTGATGGGCTGCAAGAGACCCAGTACTTC
TRBJ1-2	TRBV5-1	NA	NA	CASSLQGNYGYTF	TGCGCCAGCAGCTTGCAGGGTAACTATGGCTACACCTTC
TRBJ1-1	TRBV29-1	NA	NA	CSVEGGGNTEAFF	TGCAGCGTTGAAGGAGGGGGGAACACTGAAGCTTTCTTT
TRBJ2-1	TRBV28	NA	TRBD2	CASSTGLAGGLVDEQFF	TGTGCCAGCAGTACGGGACTAGCGGGAGGGCTAGTGGATGAGCAGTTCTTC
TRBJ1-5	TRBV9	NA	NA	CASSVGSDSNQPQHF	TGTGCCAGCAGCGTAGGGTCAGATAGCAATCAGCCCCAGCATTTT
TRBJ2-2	TRBV21-1	NA	NA	CASSPRVHSNTGELFF	TGTGCCAGCAGCCCCCGGGTCCATTCGAACACCGGGGAGCTGTTTTTT
TRBJ2-2	TRBV28	NA	TRBD2	CASSLRLAGGHLGELFF	TGTGCCAGCAGTTTACGACTAGCGGGAGGACATCTGGGGGAGCTGTTTTTT
TRBJ1-4	TRBV28	NA	NA	CASNRDRGEKLFF	TGTGCCAGCAACAGGGACCGAGGCGAAAAACTGTTTTTT
TRBJ1-1	TRBV29-1	NA	TRBD1	CSVGTAINMNTEAFF	TGCAGCGTCGGGACAGCGATCAACATGAACACTGAAGCTTTCTTT
TRBJ1-2	TRBV28	NA	NA	CASSFRGIYGYTF	TGTGCCAGCAGTTTTCGAGGAATCTATGGCTACACCTTC
TRBJ2-1	TRBV5-1	NA	TRBD2	CASSQTSGAYNEQFF	TGCGCCAGCAGTCAAACTAGCGGGGCCTACAATGAGCAGTTCTTC
TRBJ1-1	TRBV7-8	NA	NA	CASSLGFEGVAFF	TGTGCCAGCAGCTTAGGATTCGAGGGGGTGGCTTTCTTT
TRBJ1-2	TRBV11-3	NA	TRBD1	CASNDDRVYGYTF	TGTGCCAGCAACGACGACAGGGTCTATGGCTACACCTTC
TRBJ2-1	TRBV7-8	NA	NA	CASSLGRGGGVYNEQFF	TGTGCCAGCAGCTTAGGGAGGGGTGGCGGGGTTTACAATGAGCAGTTCTTC
TRBJ1-1	TRBV29-1	NA	NA	CSARTNTEAFF	TGCAGCGCCAGAACGAACACTGAAGCTTTCTTT
TRBJ2-3	TRBV28	NA	TRBD1	CASGPWAGQGAHTQYF	TGTGCCAGCGGTCCTTGGGCGGGACAGGGGGCACATACGCAGTATTTT
TRBJ2-1	TRBV27	NA	TRBD2	CASRRLADTYNEQFF	TGTGCCAGCAGGCGACTAGCGGACACCTACAATGAGCAGTTCTTC
TRBJ1-1	TRBV5-1	NA	TRBD1	CASSLETGEGTEAFF	TGCGCCAGCAGCTTGGAGACAGGGGAGGGGACTGAAGCTTTCTTT
TRBJ1-1	TRBV7-9	NA	NA	CASSLEERIEAFF	TGTGCCAGCAGCTTAGAAGAGCGAATTGAAGCTTTCTTT
TRBJ1-1	TRBV19	NA	TRBD1	CASSTHPRDRGQLNTEAFF	TGTGCCAGTAGTACCCACCCCCGGGACAGGGGTCAGTTGAACACTGAAGCTTTCTTT
TRBJ2-2	TRBV11-3	once	NA	CASSSSVSGVTGELFF	TGTGCCAGCAGCTCCTCAGTATCGGGGGTGACCGGGGAGCTGTTTTTT
TRBJ2-7	TRBV29-1	NA	TRBD1	CSVATGWDSYEQYF	TGCAGCGTTGCGACAGGGTGGGACTCCTACGAGCAGTACTTC
TRBJ1-1	TRBV5-6	NA	NA	CASSLDSLNTEAFF	TGTGCCAGCAGCTTGGACAGCTTGAACACTGAAGCTTTCTTT
TRBJ2-7	TRBV10-3	once	TRBD2	CAISELKGLAGVYEQYF	TGTGCCATCAGTGAGTTGAAAGGACTAGCGGGAGTCTACGAGCAGTACTTC
TRBJ2-6	TRBV28	NA	TRBD1	CASRERGQGIAGANVLTF	TGTGCCAGCAGGGAAAGAGGACAGGGGATCGCTGGGGCCAACGTCCTGACTTTC
TRBJ2-3	TRBV7-9	NA	NA	CASSLASGGTDTQYF	TGTGCCAGCAGCTTAGCCTCAGGGGGCACAGATACGCAGTATTTT
TRBJ2-7	TRBV23-1	NA	NA	CASSQPIHSTGYEQYF	TGCGCCAGCAGTCAACCAATCCACTCTACAGGGTACGAGCAGTACTTC
TRBJ2-1	TRBV9	NA	TRBD2	CASSVEVRGLAGGFEQFF	TGTGCCAGCAGCGTAGAGGTTAGGGGACTAGCGGGAGGTTTTGAGCAGTTCTTC
TRBJ1-1	TRBV5-1	NA	TRBD1	CASSLAFQGANTEAFF	TGCGCCAGCAGCTTGGCCTTCCAGGGGGCGAACACTGAAGCTTTCTTT
TRBJ2-1	TRBV7-2	few	NA	CASSHTTHEQFF	TGTGCCAGCAGCCATACTACCCATGAGCAGTTCTTC
TRBJ2-1	TRBV10-3	NA	NA	CAISVPQGQGNEQFF	TGTGCCATCAGTGTCCCCCAGGGGCAAGGGAATGAGCAGTTCTTC
TRBJ1-1	TRBV11-2	NA	NA	CASSDTTNPFQTEAFF	TGTGCCAGCAGCGACACCACGAATCCCTTCCAGACTGAAGCTTTCTTT
TRBJ2-7	TRBV9	NA	TRBD2	CASSVGELAEIYEQYF	TGTGCCAGCAGCGTAGGAGAGCTAGCGGAGATCTACGAGCAGTACTTC
TRBJ1-5	TRBV5-6	NA	NA	CASSRSFGTGNQPQHF	TGTGCCAGCAGCCGTTCCTTCGGGACTGGCAATCAGCCCCAGCATTTT
TRBJ2-3	TRBV6-5	NA	NA	CASRKTGFGTDTQYF	TGTGCCAGCAGAAAAACAGGGTTCGGCACAGATACGCAGTATTTT
TRBJ2-3	TRBV11-2	NA	TRBD2	CASSSSGISTDTQYF	TGTGCCAGCAGTTCCAGCGGGATTAGCACAGATACGCAGTATTTT
TRBJ2-5	TRBV5-6	NA	TRBD2	CASSLRGGARETQYF	TGTGCCAGCAGCCTCCGGGGGGGGGCGCGGGAGACCCAGTACTTC
TRBJ1-1	TRBV6-5	NA	NA	CASSYAGVAFF	TGTGCCAGCAGTTACGCCGGAGTAGCTTTCTTT